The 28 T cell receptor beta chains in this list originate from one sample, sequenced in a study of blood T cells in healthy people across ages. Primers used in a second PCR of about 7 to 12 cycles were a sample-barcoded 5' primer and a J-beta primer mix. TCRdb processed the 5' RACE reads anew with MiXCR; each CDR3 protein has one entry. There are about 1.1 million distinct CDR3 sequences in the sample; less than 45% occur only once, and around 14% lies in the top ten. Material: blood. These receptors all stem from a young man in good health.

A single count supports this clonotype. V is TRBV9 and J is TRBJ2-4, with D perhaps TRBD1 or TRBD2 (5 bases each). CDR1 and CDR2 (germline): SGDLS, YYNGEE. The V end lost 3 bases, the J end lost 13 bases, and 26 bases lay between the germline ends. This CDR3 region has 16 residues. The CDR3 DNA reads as TGTGCCAGCAGCGCGGGGCGAGGCAGAAGGAGCAATGAGCAGTACTTC. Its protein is CASSAGRGRRSNEQYF. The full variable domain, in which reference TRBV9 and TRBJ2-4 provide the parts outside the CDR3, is DSGVTQTPKHLITATGQRVTLRCSPRSGDLSVYWYQQSLDQGLQFLIQYYNGEERAKGNILERFSAQQFPDLHSELNLSSLELGDSALYFCASSAGRGRRSNEQYFGAGTRLSVL.

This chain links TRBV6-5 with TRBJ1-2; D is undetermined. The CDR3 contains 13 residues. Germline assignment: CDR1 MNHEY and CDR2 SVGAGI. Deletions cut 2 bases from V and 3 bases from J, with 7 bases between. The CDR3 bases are TGTGCCAGCAGTTACGCGACGGACTATGGCTACACCTTC. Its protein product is CASSYATDYGYTF.

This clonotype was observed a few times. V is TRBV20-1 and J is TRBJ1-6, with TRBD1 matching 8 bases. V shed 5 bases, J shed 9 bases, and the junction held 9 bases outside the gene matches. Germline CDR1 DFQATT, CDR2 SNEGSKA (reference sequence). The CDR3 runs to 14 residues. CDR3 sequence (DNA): TGCAGTGCTCCGGAGGACAGGGCTAGTTCACCCCTCCACTTT. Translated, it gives CSAPEDRASSPLHF.

CDR3 sequence reads: CASSPRGHYGHEQYF. The DNA of the CDR3 is TGTGCCAGCTCACCACGGGGCCACTACGGGCATGAGCAGTACTTC. The chain recombines TRBV18 with TRBJ2-1; perhaps TRBD1 as D (5 bases). The J call is uncertain, as TRBJ2-7 better fits the DNA end. CDR3 size: 15 residues. Per the germline V gene, CDR1 is KGHSH and CDR2 is LQKENI.

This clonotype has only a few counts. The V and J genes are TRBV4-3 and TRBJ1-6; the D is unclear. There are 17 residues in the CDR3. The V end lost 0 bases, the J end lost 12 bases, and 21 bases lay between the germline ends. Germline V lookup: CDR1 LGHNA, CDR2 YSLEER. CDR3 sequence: CASSQDLSEYGDQPLHF. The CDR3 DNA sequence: TGCGCCAGCAGCCAAGATCTGTCAGAATACGGGGATCAACCCCTCCACTTT.

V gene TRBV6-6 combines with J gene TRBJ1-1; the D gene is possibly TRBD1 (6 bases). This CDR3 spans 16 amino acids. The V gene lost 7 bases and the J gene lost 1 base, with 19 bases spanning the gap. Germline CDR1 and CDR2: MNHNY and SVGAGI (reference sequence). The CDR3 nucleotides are TGTGCCAGCAATATCCGCGTCGGGGGACAGAACACTGAAGCTTTCTTT. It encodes CASNIRVGGQNTEAFF.

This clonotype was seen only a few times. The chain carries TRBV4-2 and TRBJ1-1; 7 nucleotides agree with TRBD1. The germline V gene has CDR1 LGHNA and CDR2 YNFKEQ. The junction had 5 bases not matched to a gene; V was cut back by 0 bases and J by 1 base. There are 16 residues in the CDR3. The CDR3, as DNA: TGTGCCAGCAGCCAAGATCTGGGACAGTGGAACACTGAAGCTTTCTTT. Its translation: CASSQDLGQWNTEAFF.

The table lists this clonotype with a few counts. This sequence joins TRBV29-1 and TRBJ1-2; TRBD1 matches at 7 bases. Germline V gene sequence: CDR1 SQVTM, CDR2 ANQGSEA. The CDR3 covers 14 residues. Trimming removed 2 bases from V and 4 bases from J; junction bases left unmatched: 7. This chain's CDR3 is CSVENEGAGYGYTF. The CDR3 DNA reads TGCAGCGTTGAAAATGAGGGGGCGGGCTATGGCTACACCTTC.

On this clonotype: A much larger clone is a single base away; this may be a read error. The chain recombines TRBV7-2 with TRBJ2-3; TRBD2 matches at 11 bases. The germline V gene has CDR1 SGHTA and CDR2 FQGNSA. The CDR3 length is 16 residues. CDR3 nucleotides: TGTGCCAGCAGCGCACAGACTAGCGGGATCACAGATATGCAGTATTTT. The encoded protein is CASSAQTSGITDMQYF.

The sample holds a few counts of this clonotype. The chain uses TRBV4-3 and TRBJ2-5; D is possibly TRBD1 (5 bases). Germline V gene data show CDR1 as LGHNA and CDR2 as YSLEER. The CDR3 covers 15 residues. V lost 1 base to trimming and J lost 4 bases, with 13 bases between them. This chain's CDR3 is CASSQVIAGPETQYF. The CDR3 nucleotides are TGCGCCAGCAGCCAAGTGATCGCAGGGCCAGAGACCCAGTACTTC.

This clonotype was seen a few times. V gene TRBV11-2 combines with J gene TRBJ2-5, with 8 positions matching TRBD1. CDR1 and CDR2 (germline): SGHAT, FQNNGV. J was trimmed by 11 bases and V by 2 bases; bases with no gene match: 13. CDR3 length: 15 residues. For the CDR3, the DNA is TGTGCCAGCAGCTTACAGGGGGCATTCTACAATGAGCAGTACTTC. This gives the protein CASSLQGAFYNEQYF. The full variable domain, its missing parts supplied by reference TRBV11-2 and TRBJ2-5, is EAGVAQSPRYKIIEKRQSVAFWCNPISGHATLYWYQQILGQGPKLLIQFQNNGVVDDSQLPKDRFSAERLKGVDSTLKIQPAKLEDSAVYLCASSLQGAFYNEQYFGPGTRLLVL.

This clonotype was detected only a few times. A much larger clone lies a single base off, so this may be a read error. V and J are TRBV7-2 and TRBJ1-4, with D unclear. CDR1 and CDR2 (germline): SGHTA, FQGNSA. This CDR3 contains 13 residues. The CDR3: CAGSSRNREKLFF. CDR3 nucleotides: TGTGCCGGCAGCTCGCGGAACCGTGAAAAACTGTTTTTT.

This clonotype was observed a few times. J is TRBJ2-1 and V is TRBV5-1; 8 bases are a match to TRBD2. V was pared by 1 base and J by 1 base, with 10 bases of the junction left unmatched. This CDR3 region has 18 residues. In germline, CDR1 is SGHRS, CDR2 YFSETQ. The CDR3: CASSLPTYGGESYNEQFF. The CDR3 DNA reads TGCGCCAGCAGCTTGCCCACCTACGGGGGGGAATCCTACAATGAGCAGTTCTTC.

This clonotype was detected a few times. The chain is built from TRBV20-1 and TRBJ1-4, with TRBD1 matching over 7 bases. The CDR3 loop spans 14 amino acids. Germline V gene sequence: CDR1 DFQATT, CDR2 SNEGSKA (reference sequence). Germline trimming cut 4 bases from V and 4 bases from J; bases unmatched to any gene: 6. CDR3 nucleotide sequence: TGCAGTGCTACAACAGGGGTCTATAATGAAAAACTGTTTTTT. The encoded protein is CSATTGVYNEKLFF.

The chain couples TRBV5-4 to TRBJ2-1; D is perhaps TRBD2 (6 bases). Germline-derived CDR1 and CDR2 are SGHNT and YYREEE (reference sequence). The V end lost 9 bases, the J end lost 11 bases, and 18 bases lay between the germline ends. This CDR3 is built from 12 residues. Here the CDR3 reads CANGGDGLKQFF. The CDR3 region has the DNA TGTGCCAACGGGGGAGACGGCCTAAAGCAGTTCTTC.

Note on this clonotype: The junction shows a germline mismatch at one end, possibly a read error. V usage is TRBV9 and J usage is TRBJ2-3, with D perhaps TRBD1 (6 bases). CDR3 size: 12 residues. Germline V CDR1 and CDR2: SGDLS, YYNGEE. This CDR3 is CVSNRGGYTQYF. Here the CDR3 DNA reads TGTGTCAGCAACAGAGGGGGTTATACGCAGTATTTT.

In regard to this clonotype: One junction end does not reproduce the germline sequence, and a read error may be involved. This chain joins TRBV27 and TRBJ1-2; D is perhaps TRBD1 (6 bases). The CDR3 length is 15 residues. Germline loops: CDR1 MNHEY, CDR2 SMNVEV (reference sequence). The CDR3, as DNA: TGTGCCAGCAGTTCCGCAGGGGCCTATAACGATGGCTACACCTTC. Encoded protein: CASSSAGAYNDGYTF.

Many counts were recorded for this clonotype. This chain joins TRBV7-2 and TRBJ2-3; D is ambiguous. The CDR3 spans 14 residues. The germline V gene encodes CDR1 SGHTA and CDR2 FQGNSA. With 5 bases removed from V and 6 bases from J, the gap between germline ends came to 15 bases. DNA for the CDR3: TGTGCCAGCAGCCCGAGTAACCCTCGCGATACGCAGTATTTT. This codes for CASSPSNPRDTQYF.

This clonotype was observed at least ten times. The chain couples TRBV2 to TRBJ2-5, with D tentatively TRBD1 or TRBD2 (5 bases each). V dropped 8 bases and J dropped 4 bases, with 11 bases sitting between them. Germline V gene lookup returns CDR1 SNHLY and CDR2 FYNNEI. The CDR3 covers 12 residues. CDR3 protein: CASYSGRETQYF. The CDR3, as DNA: TGTGCCAGCTACTCGGGGCGAGAGACCCAGTACTTC.

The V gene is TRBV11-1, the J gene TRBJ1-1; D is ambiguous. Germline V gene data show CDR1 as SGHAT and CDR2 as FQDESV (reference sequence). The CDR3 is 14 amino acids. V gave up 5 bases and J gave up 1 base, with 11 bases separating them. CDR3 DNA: TGTGCCAGCAGCCGTGTGCGGGGGAACACTGAAGCTTTCTTT. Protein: CASSRVRGNTEAFF.

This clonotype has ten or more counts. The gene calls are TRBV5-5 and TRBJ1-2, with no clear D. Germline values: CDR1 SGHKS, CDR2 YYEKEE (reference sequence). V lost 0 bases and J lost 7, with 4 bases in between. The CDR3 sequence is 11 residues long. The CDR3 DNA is TGTGCCAGCAGCTTGGACTCTGGCTACACCTTC. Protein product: CASSLDSGYTF.

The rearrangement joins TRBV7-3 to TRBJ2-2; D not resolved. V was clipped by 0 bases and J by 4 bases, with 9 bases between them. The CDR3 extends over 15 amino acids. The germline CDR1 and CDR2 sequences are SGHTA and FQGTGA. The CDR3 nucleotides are TGTGCCAGCAGCTTAACCCCCCATAGCACCGGGGAGCTGTTTTTT. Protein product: CASSLTPHSTGELFF.

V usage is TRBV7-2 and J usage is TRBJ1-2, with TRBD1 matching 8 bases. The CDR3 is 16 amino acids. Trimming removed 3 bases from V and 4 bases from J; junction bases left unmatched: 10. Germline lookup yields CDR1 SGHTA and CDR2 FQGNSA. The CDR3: CASSLDQTGAGYGYTF. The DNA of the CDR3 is TGTGCCAGCAGCTTGGACCAGACAGGGGCGGGCTATGGCTACACCTTC.

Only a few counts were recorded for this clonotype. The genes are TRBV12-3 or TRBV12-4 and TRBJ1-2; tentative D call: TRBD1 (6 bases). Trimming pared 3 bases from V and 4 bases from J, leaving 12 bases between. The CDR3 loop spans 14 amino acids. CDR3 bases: TGTGCCAGCAGTTTCTTGGACAGAAGCTATGGCTACACCTTC. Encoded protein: CASSFLDRSYGYTF.

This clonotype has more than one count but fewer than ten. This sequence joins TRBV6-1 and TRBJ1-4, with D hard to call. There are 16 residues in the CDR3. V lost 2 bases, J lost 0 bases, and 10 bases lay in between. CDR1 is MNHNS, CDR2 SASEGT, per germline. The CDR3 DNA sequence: TGTGCCAGCAGTGAATTTTGGGGTGCAACTAATGAAAAACTGTTTTTT. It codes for CASSEFWGATNEKLFF.

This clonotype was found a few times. The CDR3 region is CASSLIAGGSGGTEAFF. CDR3 bases: TGTGCCAGCAGCTTAATCGCGGGTGGTTCAGGGGGCACTGAAGCTTTCTTT. The chain recombines TRBV7-2 with TRBJ1-1, with TRBD1 matching over 7 bases. This CDR3 region has 17 residues. Germline V gene data show CDR1 as SGHTA and CDR2 as FQGNSA. J was trimmed by 4 bases and V by 2 bases; bases with no gene match: 13.

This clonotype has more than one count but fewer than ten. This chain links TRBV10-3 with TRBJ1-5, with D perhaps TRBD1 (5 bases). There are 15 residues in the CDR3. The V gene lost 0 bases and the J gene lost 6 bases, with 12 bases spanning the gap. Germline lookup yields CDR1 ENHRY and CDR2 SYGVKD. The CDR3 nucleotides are TGTGCCATCAGTGAGTCGTCAGGGTCGGGTCAGCCCCAGCATTTT. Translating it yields CAISESSGSGQPQHF.

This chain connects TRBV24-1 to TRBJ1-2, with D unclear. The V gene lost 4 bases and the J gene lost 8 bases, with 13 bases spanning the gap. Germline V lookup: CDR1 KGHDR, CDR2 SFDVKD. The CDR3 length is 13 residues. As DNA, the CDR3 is TGTGCCACCAGTGACCCTGGCCAGAGCGGCTACACCTTC. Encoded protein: CATSDPGQSGYTF.